This paragraph reports one T cell receptor (beta chain). Antigen specificity is unknown. J lost 4 bases, V lost 6 bases, and 9 bases had no gene match. CDR3 length: 15 amino acids. CDR1 and CDR2 (germline): WNHNN, SYGVQD (reference sequence). With 60 Vbeta and 13 Jbeta primers, the PCR was carried out. Clones were sequenced by immunoSEQ multiplex PCR, and TCRdb holds only the in-frame ones, with some missing. The table records roughly 150,000 clones, over 75% of them present only once. The data were obtained in a study of cytomegalovirus exposure and HLA in healthy donors. Regarding the study as a whole: Earlier analysis looked at TCR beta V segments, and most were productive about 90% or about 30% of the time. The authors listed 150 or so TCR beta chains as cytomegalovirus-associated.

Sequenced input: PBMCs. The rearrangement uses TRBV10-1 and TRBJ2-3, with 8 bases identical to TRBD2. This clonotype was sampled from a woman aged 18 to 35 in good health and CMV-seronegative. CDR3 protein: CASSEGTSFPDTQYF. Here the CDR3 DNA reads TGCGCCAGCAGCGAAGGGACTAGTTTTCCAGATACGCAGTATTTT.